This T cell receptor beta chain was sequenced during a study of CD8 T cells in ankylosing spondylitis. Study-wide findings and caveats: In ankylosing spondylitis blood, a motif of 7 to 9 highly homologous TCR beta variants appeared characteristic. Past studies reported some motif variants in reactive arthritis synovial fluid and blood. Significantly higher representation of disease-linked clones was reported for matched ankylosing spondylitis synovial fluid.

Regarding this clonotype: Its cognate antigen is unknown.

Using quantitative 5'-RACE with molecular barcodes, the authors made TCR beta libraries. TCRdb itself ran the 5' RACE reads through MiXCR, one entry per CDR3 protein. The profile shows about 400,000 distinct CDR3 sequences, around 22% of them singletons. V was clipped by 0 bases and J by 9 bases; unmatched bases: 12. Germline lookup yields CDR1 SGHRS and CDR2 YFSETQ. The CDR3 extends over 16 amino acids. The receptor was derived from a male donor with ankylosing spondylitis. Input material: blood, either unsorted or a sorted T cell fraction (not recorded which). J is TRBJ2-1 and V is TRBV5-1; 7 nucleotides agree with TRBD2. DNA for the CDR3: TGCGCCAGCAGCTTGGGGTACGGGGGGACTGCCCCTGAGCAGTTCTTC. Its translation: CASSLGYGGTAPEQFF. Full variable domain (remainder filled in from reference TRBV5-1 and TRBJ2-1): KAGVTQTPRYLIKTRGQQVTLSCSPISGHRSVSWYQQTPGQGLQFLFEYFSETQRNKGNFPGRFSGRQFSNSRSEMNVSTLELGDSALYLCASSLGYGGTAPEQFFGPGTRLTVL.